The 4 T cell receptor beta chains in this list originate from one sample, sequenced in a study of CD8+CD57+ T cells in acquired aplastic anemia. Profiling that covered TCR beta VDJ and CDR3 relied on genomic DNA as its template. TCRdb independently ran MiXCR on the reads; one entry per CDR3 protein. Among 300,000 or so distinct CDR3 sequences, 56% were seen once, and the ten largest hold 1% to 1.5%. Whoever was chosen for sequencing had shown CD8+CD57+ cell expansion by flow cytometry. Sequenced: sorted CD4+, CD8+, or CD8+CD57+ T cells (not recorded which) from PBMCs. These receptors were taken from a human donor with aplastic anemia.

This clonotype was recorded many times. This sequence joins TRBV19 and TRBJ2-2; D may be TRBD1 (5 bases). V was shortened by 4 bases and J by 1 base, with 13 bases between the two germline ends. CDR3 size: 16 residues. The germline V gene has CDR1 LNHDA and CDR2 SQIVND (reference sequence). As DNA, the CDR3 is TGTGCCAGTAGTAAGTCTGGACATTTGAACACCGGGGAGCTGTTTTTT. Its translation: CASSKSGHLNTGELFF.

J is TRBJ1-1 and V is TRBV2; TRBD1 matches 7 bases. V lost 6 bases, J lost 3 bases, and 10 bases stayed unmatched. This CDR3 has 15 amino acids. Germline V lookup: CDR1 SNHLY, CDR2 FYNNEI. In DNA form, the CDR3 reads TGTGCCAGCAGAGATTCTAGGGGGCAGTACACTGAAGCTTTCTTT. Translated, it gives CASRDSRGQYTEAFF.

This clonotype was observed a handful of times. V gene TRBV10-3 combines with J gene TRBJ2-3; 7 nucleotides line up with TRBD2. Trimming cost V 7 bases and J 3 bases; bases outside gene matches: 10. The CDR3 is made up of 15 amino acids. Per germline, CDR1 ENHRY and CDR2 SYGVKD. In DNA, the CDR3 is TGTGCCATCAAGTTGAGGCGGGAGTCGACAGATACGCAGTATTTT. It yields the protein CAIKLRRESTDTQYF.

This clonotype was detected a few times. The rearrangement links TRBV29-1 to TRBJ2-7, with D unclear. Trimming left V 6 bases short and J 3 bases short, with 9 bases between. This CDR3 region has 11 residues. Per the germline V gene, CDR1 is SQVTM and CDR2 is ANQGSEA. CDR3 in amino acids: CSVVTGYEQYF. The CDR3 DNA is TGCAGCGTCGTCACCGGCTACGAGCAGTACTTC.